Each of the 2 T cell receptor beta chains below was sequenced from the same sample in a study of cytomegalovirus exposure and HLA in healthy donors. Researchers ran the PCR with 60 Vbeta and 13 Jbeta primers. The protocol was immunoSEQ multiplex PCR, while the TCRdb copy is restricted to in-frame clones and leaves out a portion. The sample shows around 120,000 clones, about 80% of them seen only once. The sample consisted of PBMCs. These receptors all stem from a human donor in good health.

This chain uses TRBV6-4 with TRBJ1-1; a weak D match, TRBD1 (5 bases). V was clipped by 5 bases and J by 5 bases, with 12 bases between them. Germline V lookup: CDR1 MRHNA, CDR2 SNTAGT. This CDR3 comprises 13 residues. CDR3: CASSNLQGTEAFF. The CDR3 DNA reads as TGTGCCAGCAGTAACCTCCAGGGTACTGAAGCTTTCTTT.

For this clone: This sample includes further DNA sequences coding for the same CDR3. The V and J genes are TRBV2 and TRBJ2-2; 7 bases map to TRBD1. Germline assignment: CDR1 SNHLY and CDR2 FYNNEI. CDR3 length: 15 amino acids. Unmatched junction bases numbered 5, after V lost 6 bases and J lost 1 base. The CDR3 loop reads CASRERTGNTGELFF. Here the CDR3 DNA reads TGTGCCAGCAGAGAGAGGACAGGGAACACCGGGGAGCTGTTTTTT. Together with reference TRBV2 and TRBJ2-2, the CDR3 gives the full variable domain: EPEVTQTPSHQVTQMGQEVILRCVPISNHLYFYWYRQILGQKVEFLVSFYNNEISEKSEIFDDQFSVERPDGSNFTLKIRSTKLEDSAMYFCASRERTGNTGELFFGEGSRLTVL.